A selection of T cell receptor beta chains follows, all from one sample in a study of Graves' ophthalmopathy and Graves' hyperthyroidism. TCRdb reprocessed the multiplex PCR reads with MiXCR, giving one entry per CDR3 protein. The profile shows about 1.2 million distinct CDR3 sequences, 36% of them singletons. The sequenced sample consisted of peripheral blood or thyroid tissue (not recorded which). All receptors derive from an adult man with Graves' hyperthyroidism. CDR3s include the opening cysteine and the closing phenylalanine or tryptophan. A D gene is named only where the DNA matches it firmly. Size is omitted from some rows. Given values are once, few, many or a class for expanded clones.

V,J,D,size,DNA,CDR3
TRBV4-3,TRBJ1-2,TRBD1,few,TGCGCCAGCAGCCCCAACCCGACAGGGGGCATATATGGCTACACCTTC,CASSPNPTGGIYGYTF
TRBV2,TRBJ2-7,NA,many,TGTGCCAGCAGTGCAGCCTTCCTGGGGGAGCAGTACTTC,CASSAAFLGEQYF
TRBV11-2,TRBJ1-5,TRBD1,many,TGTGCCAGCAGCCCCGGACAGGGCCTGAATCAGCCCCAGCATTTT,CASSPGQGLNQPQHF
TRBV20-1,TRBJ2-4,NA,NA,TGCAGTGCTACGGACATGGGCATTCAGTACTTC,CSATDMGIQYF
TRBV18,TRBJ2-7,NA,NA,TGTGCCAGCTCACCAATGGAACAGGCGACCCTGGGGCAGTACTTC,CASSPMEQATLGQYF
TRBV12-3/TRBV12-4,TRBJ1-5,NA,many,TGTGCCAGCAGTTCCGGACAGCGGGTGGCAGTATACAATCAGCCCCAGCATTTT,CASSSGQRVAVYNQPQHF
TRBV5-1,TRBJ1-6,NA,many,TGCGCCAGCAGCTTGGAGATCCGGGCCACTCAGAATTCACCCCTCCACTTT,CASSLEIRATQNSPLHF
TRBV12-3/TRBV12-4,TRBJ1-6,NA,many,TGTGCCAGCACTCACAGACCCGAGGATTCACCCCTCCACTTT,CASTHRPEDSPLHF
TRBV19,TRBJ2-5,TRBD2,many,TGTGCCAGTAGTATTCTGTCAATAGCGGGGAAACAAGAGACCCAGTACTTC,CASSILSIAGKQETQYF
TRBV2,TRBJ1-2,TRBD1,many,TGTGCCAGCAGCTTACGCGGACAGGGGGCGGTTGGCTACACCTTC,CASSLRGQGAVGYTF
TRBV10-3,TRBJ1-5,NA,once,TGTGCCATCAGTGAGTCGGACAGCGACAAGCCCCAGCATTTT,CAISESDSDKPQHF